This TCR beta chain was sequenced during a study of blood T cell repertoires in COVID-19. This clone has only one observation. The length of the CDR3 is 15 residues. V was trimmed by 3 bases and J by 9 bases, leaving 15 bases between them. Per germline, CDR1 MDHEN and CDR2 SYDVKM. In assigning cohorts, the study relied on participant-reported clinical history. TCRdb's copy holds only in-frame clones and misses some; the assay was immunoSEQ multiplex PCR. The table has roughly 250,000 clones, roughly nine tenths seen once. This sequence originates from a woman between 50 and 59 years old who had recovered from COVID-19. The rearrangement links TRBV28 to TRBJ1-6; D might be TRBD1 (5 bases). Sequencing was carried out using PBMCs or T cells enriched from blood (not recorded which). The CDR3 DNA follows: TGTGCCAGCAGTTTGTCAGCAGGGATCGGTTCACCCCTCCACTTT. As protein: CASSLSAGIGSPLHF.